This T cell receptor (beta chain) originates from a study of OX40 agonist ivuxolimab in advanced cancers. Only in-frame clones appear in the TCRdb table, and some are missing; sequencing was by immunoSEQ multiplex PCR. The table lists 83,000 or so clones, about 88% of them singletons. This TCR was sampled from an adult with an advanced solid tumor such as melanoma, head and neck, liver or kidney cancer. The input for sequencing was CD4+ or CD8+ T cells sorted from blood, taken in a trial of the OX40 agonist ivuxolimab.

The CDR3 DNA sequence: TGTGCCAGCAGTCCCGCCCCTAACTATGGCTACACCTTC. It yields the protein CASSPAPNYGYTF. This chain joins TRBV28 and TRBJ1-2, with D unclear. The CDR3 extends over 13 amino acids. V was trimmed by 5 bases and J by 0 bases, leaving 7 bases between them. Looked up from germline, CDR1 is MDHEN and CDR2 is SYDVKM.